A selection of T cell receptor beta chains follows, all from one sample in a study of early T cells in non-severe SARS-CoV-2 infection. MiXCR, applied by TCRdb to the 5' RACE reads, yields one record per CDR3 protein. The profile shows about 81,000 distinct CDR3 sequences, more than 13% of them singletons. The sequencing input was whole blood. These TCRs come from an adult who was a healthcare worker with PCR-confirmed SARS-CoV-2 infection or an uninfected control (not recorded which). CDR3s include the opening cysteine and the closing phenylalanine or tryptophan. The order of the fields is V gene, clone size, J gene, D gene, CDR3 DNA, CDR3 protein. A D gene is named only where the DNA matches it firmly. The size entry is marked missing in some rows and otherwise reads once, few, many or a size class.

TRBV19	.	TRBJ2-4	TRBD1	TGTGCCAGTAGTCCGAGACAGGGAAAAAACATTCAGTACTTC	CASSPRQGKNIQYF
TRBV9	few	TRBJ2-7	.	TGTGCCAGCAGCGCGTCAGGGGAGCCCTACGAGCAGTACTTC	CASSASGEPYEQYF
TRBV28	.	TRBJ1-1	.	TGTGCCAGCAGTAGTCTCGCGAACACTGAAGCTTTCTTT	CASSSLANTEAFF
TRBV6-5	.	TRBJ1-2	TRBD1	TGTGCCAGCAGCCGCGGACAGGGGATTAGTGGCTACACCTTC	CASSRGQGISGYTF
TRBV4-2	many	TRBJ1-5	.	TGTGCCAGCAGCCTCTACGGGACCGAAGGGAATCAGCCCCAGCATTTT	CASSLYGTEGNQPQHF
TRBV30	many	TRBJ1-1	.	TGTGCCTGGAGTGTAAAGGGCGAGTACACTGAAGCTTTCTTT	CAWSVKGEYTEAFF
TRBV29-1	medium-sized	TRBJ1-6	.	TGCAGCGTTGCCCAGAACAAGGATTCACCCCTCCACTTT	CSVAQNKDSPLHF
TRBV29-1	few	TRBJ1-3	.	TGCAGCGTTGAAGCCGGAAACACCATATATTTT	CSVEAGNTIYF
TRBV5-5	.	TRBJ2-7	TRBD1	TGTGCCAGCAGCTTCCGACAGGGAAGTTACGAGCAGTACTTC	CASSFRQGSYEQYF
TRBV7-8	.	TRBJ2-5	.	TGTGCCAGCAGCTTAATCAGGGGAAAGACCCAGTACTTC	CASSLIRGKTQYF
TRBV6-6	once	TRBJ1-3	.	TGTGCCACTACCGGGACTAAAAAATCGGCCGGAAACACCATATATTTT	CATTGTKKSAGNTIYF
TRBV6-2/TRBV6-3	few	TRBJ2-3	TRBD2	TGTGCCAGTACTGAGGGACTAGCTTCGACAGATACGCAGTATTTT	CASTEGLASTDTQYF
TRBV6-6	.	TRBJ2-2	TRBD1	TGTGCCAGCAGTACTGGGGACAGCCTGAACACCGGGGAGCTGTTTTTT	CASSTGDSLNTGELFF
TRBV11-2	.	TRBJ2-3	.	TGTGCCAGCAGCTTAGAACTAGCCCTTCGCACAGATACGCAGTATTTT	CASSLELALRTDTQYF
TRBV11-2	few	TRBJ1-4	.	TGTGCCAGCAGCTTAGATCGAGGGGACGGACCTAATGAAAAACTGTTTTTT	CASSLDRGDGPNEKLFF
TRBV5-1	few	TRBJ2-3	TRBD2	TGCGCCAGCAGCCTAGACTCTAGACTAGCTAGCACAGATACGCAGTATTTT	CASSLDSRLASTDTQYF
TRBV6-6	few	TRBJ1-1	.	TGTGCCAGCAGTTCGCAAGGGGGTCAAGCTTTCTTT	CASSSQGGQAFF
TRBV6-2/TRBV6-3	few	TRBJ2-5	.	TGTGCCAGCAGTTCCACCATTTCCGTGGCCCAGTACTTC	CASSSTISVAQYF
TRBV7-7	.	TRBJ2-1	.	TGTGCCAGCAGCCCTGGGGAATTGTCAAATGAGCAGTTCTTC	CASSPGELSNEQFF
TRBV7-2	.	TRBJ1-1	.	TGTGCCAGCAGCTTACAGCCGAACACTGAAGCTTTCTTT	CASSLQPNTEAFF
TRBV29-1	.	TRBJ2-7	TRBD1	TGCAGCGCTGCCGGGACAGGGCATGAGCAGTACTTC	CSAAGTGHEQYF
TRBV14	few	TRBJ2-7	TRBD2	TGTGCCAGCAGCCACCCCCCCGGGGCTAGCGGGACCTACGAGCAGTACTTC	CASSHPPGASGTYEQYF
TRBV9	few	TRBJ1-3	.	TGTGCCAGCAGCGTACTGGCAGACCCTAGCTCTGGAAACACCATATATTTT	CASSVLADPSSGNTIYF
TRBV28	many	TRBJ1-2	.	TGTGCCAGCAGTTTCCCCCTAGGGGGCTACACCTTC	CASSFPLGGYTF
TRBV30	.	TRBJ1-2	.	TGTGCGGTGGCCGGGGTCTCTAACTATGGCTACACCTTC	CAVAGVSNYGYTF
TRBV2	.	TRBJ2-5	TRBD2	TGTGCCAGCAGTGAAGTCGGGCTAGCGGGTGAGACCCAGTACTTC	CASSEVGLAGETQYF
TRBV6-6	many	TRBJ1-2	.	TGTGCCAGCACGACGGACTCTCGCTACACCTTC	CASTTDSRYTF